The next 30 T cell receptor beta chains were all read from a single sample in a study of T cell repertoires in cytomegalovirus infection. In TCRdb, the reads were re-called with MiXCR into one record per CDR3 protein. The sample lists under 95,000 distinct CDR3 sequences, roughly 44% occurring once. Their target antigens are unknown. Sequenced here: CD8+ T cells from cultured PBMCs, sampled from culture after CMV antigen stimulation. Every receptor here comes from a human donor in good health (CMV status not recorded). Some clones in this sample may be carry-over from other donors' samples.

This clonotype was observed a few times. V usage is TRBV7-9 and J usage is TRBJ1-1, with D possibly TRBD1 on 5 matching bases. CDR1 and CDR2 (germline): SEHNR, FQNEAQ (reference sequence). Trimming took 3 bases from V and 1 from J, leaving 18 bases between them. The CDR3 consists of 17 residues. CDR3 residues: CASSFASGGLGNTEAFF. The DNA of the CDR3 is TGTGCCAGCAGCTTTGCGAGTGGGGGACTCGGGAACACTGAAGCTTTCTTT.

CDR3 DNA sequence: TGTGCCAGCAGCTTACGACGGGATAGCGAGCAGTACTTC. It translates to CASSLRRDSEQYF. The rearrangement uses TRBV7-2 and TRBJ2-7, with D maybe TRBD2 (5 bases). The germline CDR1 and CDR2 sequences are SGHTA and FQGNSA. V was clipped by 2 bases and J by 6 bases, with 11 bases between them. CDR3 length: 13 residues.

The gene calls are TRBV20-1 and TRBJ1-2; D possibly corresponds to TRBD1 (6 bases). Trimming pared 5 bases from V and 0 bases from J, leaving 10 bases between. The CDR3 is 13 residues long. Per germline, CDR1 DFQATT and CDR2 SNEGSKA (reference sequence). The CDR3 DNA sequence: TGCAGTGCTCTGACAGGAGCTAACTATGGCTACACCTTC. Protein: CSALTGANYGYTF.

The CDR3 region has the DNA TGTGCCAGCAGTAAGGACAGGGCCCCCTATGGCTACACCTTC. This encodes CASSKDRAPYGYTF. The chain recombines TRBV6-8 with TRBJ1-2, with 8 bases identical to TRBD1. The junction had 6 bases not matched to a gene; V was cut back by 5 bases and J by 4 bases. CDR1 is MNHGY and CDR2 is SAAAGT in the germline V gene. The CDR3 is made up of 14 amino acids.

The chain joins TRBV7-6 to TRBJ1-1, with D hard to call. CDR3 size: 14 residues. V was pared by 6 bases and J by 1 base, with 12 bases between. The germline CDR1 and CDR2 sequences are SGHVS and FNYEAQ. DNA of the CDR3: TGTGCCAGCAGTTTTATCCTCGGGAACACTGAAGCTTTCTTT. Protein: CASSFILGNTEAFF.

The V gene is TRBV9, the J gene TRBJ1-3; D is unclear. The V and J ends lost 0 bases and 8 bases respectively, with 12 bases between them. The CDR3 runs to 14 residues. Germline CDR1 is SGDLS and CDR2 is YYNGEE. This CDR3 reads CASSVGSPGHTIYF. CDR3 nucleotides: TGTGCCAGCAGCGTAGGGTCTCCCGGACACACCATATATTTT.

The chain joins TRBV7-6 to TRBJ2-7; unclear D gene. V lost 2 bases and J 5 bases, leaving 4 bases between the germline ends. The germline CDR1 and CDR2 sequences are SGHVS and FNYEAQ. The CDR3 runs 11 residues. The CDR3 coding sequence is TGTGCCAGCAGCTTAACCCACGAGCAGTACTTC. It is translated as CASSLTHEQYF.

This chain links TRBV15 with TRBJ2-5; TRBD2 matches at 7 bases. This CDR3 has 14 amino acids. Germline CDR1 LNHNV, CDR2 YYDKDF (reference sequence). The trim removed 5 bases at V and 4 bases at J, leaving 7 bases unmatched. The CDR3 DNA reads TGTGCCACCAGCTCCGGCGGGGGTGGAGAGACCCAGTACTTC. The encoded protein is CATSSGGGGETQYF.

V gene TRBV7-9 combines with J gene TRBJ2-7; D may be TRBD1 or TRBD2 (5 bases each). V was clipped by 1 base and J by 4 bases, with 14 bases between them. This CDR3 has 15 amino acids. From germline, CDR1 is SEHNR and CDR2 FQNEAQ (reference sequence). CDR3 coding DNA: TGTGCCAGCAGCTTAGTCCCGGGACCCAGTTACGAGCAGTACTTC. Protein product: CASSLVPGPSYEQYF.

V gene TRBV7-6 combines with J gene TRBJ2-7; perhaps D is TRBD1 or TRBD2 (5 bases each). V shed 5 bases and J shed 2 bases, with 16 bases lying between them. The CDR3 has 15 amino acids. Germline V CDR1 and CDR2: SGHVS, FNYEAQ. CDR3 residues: CASSQAGQGAYEQYF. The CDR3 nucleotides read TGTGCCAGCAGCCAAGCAGGGCAGGGAGCCTACGAGCAGTACTTC.

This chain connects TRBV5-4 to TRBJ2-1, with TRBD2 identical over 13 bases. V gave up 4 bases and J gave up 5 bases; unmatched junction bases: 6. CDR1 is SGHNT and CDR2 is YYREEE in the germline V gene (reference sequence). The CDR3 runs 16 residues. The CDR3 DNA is TGTGCCAGCAGCCTCGAGGGACTAGCGGGGAACAATGAGCAGTTCTTC. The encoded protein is CASSLEGLAGNNEQFF.

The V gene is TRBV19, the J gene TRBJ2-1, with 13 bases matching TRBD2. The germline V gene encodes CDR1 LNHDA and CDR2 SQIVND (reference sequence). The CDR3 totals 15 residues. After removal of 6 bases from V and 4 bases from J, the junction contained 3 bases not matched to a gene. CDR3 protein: CASSTGLAGYNEQFF. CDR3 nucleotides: TGTGCCAGTAGCACGGGACTAGCGGGATACAATGAGCAGTTCTTC.

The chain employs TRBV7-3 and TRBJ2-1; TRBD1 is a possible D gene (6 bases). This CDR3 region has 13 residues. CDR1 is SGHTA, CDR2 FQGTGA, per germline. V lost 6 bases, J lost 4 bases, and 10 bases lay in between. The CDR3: CASRATGYNEQFF. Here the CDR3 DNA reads TGTGCCAGCAGGGCGACAGGATACAATGAGCAGTTCTTC.

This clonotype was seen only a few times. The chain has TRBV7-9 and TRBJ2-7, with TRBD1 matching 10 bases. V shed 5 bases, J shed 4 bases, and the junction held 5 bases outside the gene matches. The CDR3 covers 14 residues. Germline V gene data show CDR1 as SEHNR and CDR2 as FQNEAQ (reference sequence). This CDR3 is CASSLGQGQYEQYF. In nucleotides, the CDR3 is TGTGCCAGCAGCCTGGGACAGGGGCAATACGAGCAGTACTTC.

CDR3 sequence (DNA): TGTGCCAGCAGTGCCCGACTAGCGGGAGGATGGGATACGCAGTATTTT. Protein product: CASSARLAGGWDTQYF. V and J are TRBV27 and TRBJ2-3, with TRBD2 matching 13 bases. V trimming: 5 bases; J trimming: 6 bases; junction bases outside the gene matches: 8. Germline loops: CDR1 MNHEY, CDR2 SMNVEV (reference sequence). The CDR3 loop spans 16 amino acids.

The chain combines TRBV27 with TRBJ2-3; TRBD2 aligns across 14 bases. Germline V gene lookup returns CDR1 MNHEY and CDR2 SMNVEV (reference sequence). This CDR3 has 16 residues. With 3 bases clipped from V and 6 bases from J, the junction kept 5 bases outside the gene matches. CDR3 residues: CASSFGTSGSSDTQYF. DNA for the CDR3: TGTGCCAGCAGTTTCGGGACTAGCGGGAGTAGCGATACGCAGTATTTT.

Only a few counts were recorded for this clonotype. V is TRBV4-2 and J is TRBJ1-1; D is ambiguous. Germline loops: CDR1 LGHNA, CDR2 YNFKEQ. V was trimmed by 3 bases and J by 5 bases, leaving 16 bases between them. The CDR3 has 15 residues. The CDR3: CASSQPRTGGTEAFF. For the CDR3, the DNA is TGTGCCAGCAGCCAGCCAAGGACGGGCGGGACTGAAGCTTTCTTT.

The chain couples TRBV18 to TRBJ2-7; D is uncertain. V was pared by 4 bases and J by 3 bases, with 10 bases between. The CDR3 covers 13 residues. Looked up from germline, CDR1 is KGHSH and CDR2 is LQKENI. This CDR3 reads CASSQNNLYEQYF. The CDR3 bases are TGTGCCAGCTCACAGAACAACCTCTACGAGCAGTACTTC.

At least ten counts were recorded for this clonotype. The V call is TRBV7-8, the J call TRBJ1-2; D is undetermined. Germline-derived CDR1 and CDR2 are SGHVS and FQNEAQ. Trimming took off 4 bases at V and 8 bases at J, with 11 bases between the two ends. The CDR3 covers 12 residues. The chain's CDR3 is CASSSAPEGYTF. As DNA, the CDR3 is TGTGCCAGCAGCTCTGCGCCGGAGGGCTACACCTTC.

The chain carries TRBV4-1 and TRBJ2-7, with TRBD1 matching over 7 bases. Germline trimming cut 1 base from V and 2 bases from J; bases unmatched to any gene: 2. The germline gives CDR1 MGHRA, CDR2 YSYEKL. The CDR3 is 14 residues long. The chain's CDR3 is CASSQGQGAYEQYF. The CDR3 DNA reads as TGCGCCAGCAGCCAAGGGCAGGGGGCCTACGAGCAGTACTTC.

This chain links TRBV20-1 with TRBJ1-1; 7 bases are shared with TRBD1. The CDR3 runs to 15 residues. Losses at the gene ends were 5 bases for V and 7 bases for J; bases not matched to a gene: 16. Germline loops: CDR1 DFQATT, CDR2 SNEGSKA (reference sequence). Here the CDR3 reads CSASLRGGTSVEAFF. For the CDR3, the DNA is TGCAGTGCTTCCCTCAGGGGGGGAACGAGTGTTGAAGCTTTCTTT.

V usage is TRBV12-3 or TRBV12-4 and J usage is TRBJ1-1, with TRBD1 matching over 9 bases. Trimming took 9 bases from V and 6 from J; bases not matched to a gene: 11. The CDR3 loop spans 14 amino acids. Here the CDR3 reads CASGGPGQGSEAFF. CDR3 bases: TGTGCCAGTGGCGGGCCGGGACAGGGCTCTGAAGCTTTCTTT.

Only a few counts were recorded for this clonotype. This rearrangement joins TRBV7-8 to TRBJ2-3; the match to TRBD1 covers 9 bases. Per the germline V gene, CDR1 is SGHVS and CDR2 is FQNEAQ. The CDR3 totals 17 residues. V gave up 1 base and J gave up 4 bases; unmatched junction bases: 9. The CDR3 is CASSLVGAWTGADTQYF. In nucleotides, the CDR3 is TGTGCCAGCAGCTTAGTGGGAGCCTGGACAGGGGCAGATACGCAGTATTTT.

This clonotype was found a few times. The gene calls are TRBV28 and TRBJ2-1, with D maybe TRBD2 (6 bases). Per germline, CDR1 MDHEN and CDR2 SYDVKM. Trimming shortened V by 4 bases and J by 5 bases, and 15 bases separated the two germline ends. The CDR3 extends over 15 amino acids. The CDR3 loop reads CASSSSSGVHNEQFF. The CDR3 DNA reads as TGTGCCAGCAGTTCCTCATCGGGGGTCCACAATGAGCAGTTCTTC. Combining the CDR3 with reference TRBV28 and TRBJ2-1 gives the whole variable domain DVKVTQSSRYLVKRTGEKVFLECVQDMDHENMFWYRQDPGLGLRLIYFSYDVKMKEKGDIPEGYSVSREKKERFSLILESASTNQTSMYLCASSSSSGVHNEQFFGPGTRLTVL.

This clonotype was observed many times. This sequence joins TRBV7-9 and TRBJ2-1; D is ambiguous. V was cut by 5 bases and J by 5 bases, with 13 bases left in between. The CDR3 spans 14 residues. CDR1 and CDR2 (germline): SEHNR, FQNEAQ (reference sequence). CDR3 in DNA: TGTGCCAGCAGCCGCGACCCTACCGACAATGAGCAGTTCTTC. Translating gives CASSRDPTDNEQFF.

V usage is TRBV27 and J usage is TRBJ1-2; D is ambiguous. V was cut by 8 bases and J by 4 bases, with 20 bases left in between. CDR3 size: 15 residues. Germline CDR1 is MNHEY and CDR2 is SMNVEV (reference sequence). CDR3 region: CASGALTGNTYGYTF. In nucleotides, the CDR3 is TGTGCCAGCGGTGCCTTGACTGGGAACACCTATGGCTACACCTTC.

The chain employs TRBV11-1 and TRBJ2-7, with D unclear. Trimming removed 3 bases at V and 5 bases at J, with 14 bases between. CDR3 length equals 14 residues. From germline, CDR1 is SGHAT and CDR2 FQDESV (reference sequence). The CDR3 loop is CASSFDLPDDEQYF. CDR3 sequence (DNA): TGTGCCAGCAGCTTTGACCTCCCTGACGACGAGCAGTACTTC.

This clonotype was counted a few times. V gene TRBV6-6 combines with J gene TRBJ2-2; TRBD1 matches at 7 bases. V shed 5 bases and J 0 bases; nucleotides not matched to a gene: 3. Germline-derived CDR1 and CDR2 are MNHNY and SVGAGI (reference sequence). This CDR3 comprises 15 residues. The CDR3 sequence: CASSQTGTNTGELFF. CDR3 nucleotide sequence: TGTGCCAGCAGTCAGACAGGGACGAACACCGGGGAGCTGTTTTTT.

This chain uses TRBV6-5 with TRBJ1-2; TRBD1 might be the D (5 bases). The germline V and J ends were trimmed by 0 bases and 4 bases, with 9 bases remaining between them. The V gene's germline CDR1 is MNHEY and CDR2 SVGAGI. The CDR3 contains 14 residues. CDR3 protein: CASSYSGPSYGYTF. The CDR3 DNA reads TGTGCCAGCAGTTACTCGGGACCATCCTATGGCTACACCTTC.

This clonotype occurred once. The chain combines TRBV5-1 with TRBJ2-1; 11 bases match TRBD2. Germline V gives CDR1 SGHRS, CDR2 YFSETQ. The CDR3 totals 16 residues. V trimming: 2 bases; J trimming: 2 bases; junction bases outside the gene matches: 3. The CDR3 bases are TGCGCCAGCAGCTTACTACTAGCGGGGGCCTACAATGAGCAGTTCTTC. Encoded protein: CASSLLLAGAYNEQFF.